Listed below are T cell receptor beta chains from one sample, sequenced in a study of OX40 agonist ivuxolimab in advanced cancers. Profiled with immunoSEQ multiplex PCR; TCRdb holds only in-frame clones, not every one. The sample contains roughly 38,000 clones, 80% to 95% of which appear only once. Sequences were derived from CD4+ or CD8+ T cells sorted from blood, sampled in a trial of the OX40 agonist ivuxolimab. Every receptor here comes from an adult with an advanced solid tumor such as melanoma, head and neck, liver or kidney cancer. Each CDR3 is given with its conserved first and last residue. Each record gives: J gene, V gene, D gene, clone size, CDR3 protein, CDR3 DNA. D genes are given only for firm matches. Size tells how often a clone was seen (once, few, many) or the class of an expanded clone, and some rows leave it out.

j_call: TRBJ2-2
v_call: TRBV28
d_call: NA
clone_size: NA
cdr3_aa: CASRPQPTVRGTGELFF
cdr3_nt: TGTGCCAGCAGGCCGCAACCAACAGTTCGCGGCACCGGGGAGCTGTTTTTT

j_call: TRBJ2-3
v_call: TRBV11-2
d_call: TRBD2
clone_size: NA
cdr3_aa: CASSHPSGIDTDTQYF
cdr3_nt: TGTGCCAGCAGCCACCCTAGCGGGATTGACACAGATACGCAGTATTTT

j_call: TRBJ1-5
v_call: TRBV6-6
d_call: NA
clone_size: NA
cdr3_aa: CASSDGGFNQPQHF
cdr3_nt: TGTGCCAGCAGCGACGGGGGGTTCAATCAGCCCCAGCATTTT

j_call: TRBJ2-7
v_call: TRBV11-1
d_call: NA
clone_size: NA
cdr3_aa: CASSLGTGEQYF
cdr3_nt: TGTGCCAGCAGCTTAGGAACGGGAGAGCAGTACTTC

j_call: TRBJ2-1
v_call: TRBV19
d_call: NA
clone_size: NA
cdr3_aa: CASSTTYNEQFF
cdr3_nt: TGTGCCAGTAGTACTACCTACAATGAGCAGTTCTTC

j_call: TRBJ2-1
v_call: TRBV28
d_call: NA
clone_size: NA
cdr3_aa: CASSFGTGRGKQFF
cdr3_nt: TGTGCCAGCAGTTTCGGGACCGGACGGGGGAAGCAGTTCTTC

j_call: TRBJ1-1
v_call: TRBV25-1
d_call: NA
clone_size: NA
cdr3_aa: CASSLTGSEAFF
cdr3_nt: TGTGCCAGCAGCCTGACGGGGTCTGAAGCTTTCTTT

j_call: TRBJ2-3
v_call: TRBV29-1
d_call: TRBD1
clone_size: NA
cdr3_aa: CSGQGSTDTQYF
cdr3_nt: TGCAGCGGACAGGGTAGCACAGATACGCAGTATTTT

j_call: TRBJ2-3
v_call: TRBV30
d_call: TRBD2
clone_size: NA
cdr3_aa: CAWSVLAGAMDTDTQYF
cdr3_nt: TGTGCCTGGAGTGTACTAGCGGGAGCAATGGACACAGATACGCAGTATTTT

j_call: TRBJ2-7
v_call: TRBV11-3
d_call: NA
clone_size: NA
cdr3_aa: CASSSAWGYEQYF
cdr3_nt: TGTGCCAGCAGCTCCGCATGGGGCTACGAGCAGTACTTC

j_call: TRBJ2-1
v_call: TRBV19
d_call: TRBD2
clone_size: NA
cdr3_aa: CASSIVGTSRYNEQFF
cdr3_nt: TGTGCCAGTAGTATAGTCGGGACTAGCAGGTACAATGAGCAGTTCTTC

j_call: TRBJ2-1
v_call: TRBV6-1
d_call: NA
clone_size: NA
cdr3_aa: CASSETLSQISYNEQFF
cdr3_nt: TGTGCCAGCAGTGAAACCTTATCACAGATCTCCTACAATGAGCAGTTCTTC

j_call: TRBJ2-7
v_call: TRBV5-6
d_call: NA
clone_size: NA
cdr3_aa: CASRYLGQGRDEQYF
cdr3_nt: TGTGCCAGCAGGTATTTAGGGCAGGGGCGCGACGAGCAGTACTTC

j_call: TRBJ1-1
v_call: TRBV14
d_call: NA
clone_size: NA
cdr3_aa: CASSYMGLSASEAFF
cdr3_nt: TGTGCCAGCAGTTATATGGGACTGTCAGCTTCTGAAGCTTTCTTT

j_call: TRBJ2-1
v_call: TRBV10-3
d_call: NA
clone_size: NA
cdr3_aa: CAISDGLTYNEQFF
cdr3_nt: TGTGCCATCAGTGATGGTCTCACCTACAATGAGCAGTTCTTC

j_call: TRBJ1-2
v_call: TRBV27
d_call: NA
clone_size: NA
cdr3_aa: CASSLSSQYGYTF
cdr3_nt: TGTGCCAGCAGTTTATCAAGCCAGTATGGCTACACCTTC

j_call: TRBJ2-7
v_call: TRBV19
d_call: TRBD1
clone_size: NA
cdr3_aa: CASSPGGPYEQYF
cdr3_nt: TGTGCCAGTAGTCCAGGGGGACCTTACGAGCAGTACTTC

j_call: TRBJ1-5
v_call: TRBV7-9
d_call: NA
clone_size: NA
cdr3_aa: CASSQDGSNQPQHF
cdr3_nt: TGTGCCAGCAGCCAGGACGGGAGCAATCAGCCCCAGCATTTT

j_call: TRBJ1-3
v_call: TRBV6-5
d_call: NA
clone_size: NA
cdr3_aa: CASSYGGGSGNTIYF
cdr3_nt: TGTGCCAGCAGTTACGGCGGAGGCTCTGGAAACACCATATATTTT

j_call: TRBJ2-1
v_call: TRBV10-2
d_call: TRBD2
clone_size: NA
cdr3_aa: CASSGGGNEQFF
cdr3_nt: TGCGCCAGCAGTGGCGGGGGAAATGAGCAGTTCTTC

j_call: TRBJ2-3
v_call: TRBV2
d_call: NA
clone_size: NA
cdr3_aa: CASSDGERDTQYF
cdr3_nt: TGTGCCAGCAGTGACGGGGAGCGGGATACGCAGTATTTT

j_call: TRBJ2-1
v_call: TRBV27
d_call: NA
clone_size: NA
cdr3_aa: CASSLNSAVRGPYNEQFF
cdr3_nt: TGTGCCAGCAGTCTAAACTCTGCGGTTCGGGGGCCTTACAATGAGCAGTTCTTC

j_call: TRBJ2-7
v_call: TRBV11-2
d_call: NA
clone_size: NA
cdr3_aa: CASNWGGPYEQYF
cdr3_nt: TGTGCCAGCAACTGGGGGGGCCCCTACGAGCAGTACTTC

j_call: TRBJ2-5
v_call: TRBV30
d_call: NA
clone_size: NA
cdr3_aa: CAWSPTGGEETQYF
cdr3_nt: TGTGCCTGGAGTCCTACAGGGGGGGAAGAGACCCAGTACTTC

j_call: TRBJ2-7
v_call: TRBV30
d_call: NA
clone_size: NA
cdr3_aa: CAWSDGTGEQYF
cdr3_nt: TGTGCCTGGAGTGATGGGACGGGGGAGCAGTACTTC

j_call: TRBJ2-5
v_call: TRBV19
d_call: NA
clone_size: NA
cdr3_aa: CASSYTQGPETQYF
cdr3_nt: TGTGCCAGTAGTTATACCCAGGGGCCAGAGACCCAGTACTTC

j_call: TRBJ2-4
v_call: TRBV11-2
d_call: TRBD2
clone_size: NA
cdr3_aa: CASSLGVAGASKNIQYF
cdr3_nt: TGTGCCAGCAGCTTGGGGGTTGCGGGAGCTTCCAAAAACATTCAGTACTTC

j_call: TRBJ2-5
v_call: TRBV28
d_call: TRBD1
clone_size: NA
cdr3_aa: CASTFPGQGRQETQYF
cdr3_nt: TGTGCCAGCACCTTCCCGGGACAGGGACGACAAGAGACCCAGTACTTC

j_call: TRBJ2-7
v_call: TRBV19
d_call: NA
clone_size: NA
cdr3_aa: CASSIGGHGMYEQYF
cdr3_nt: TGTGCCAGTAGTATAGGGGGACATGGGATGTACGAGCAGTACTTC

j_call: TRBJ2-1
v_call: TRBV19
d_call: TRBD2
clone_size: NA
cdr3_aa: CASSMGGSLNEQFF
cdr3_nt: TGTGCCAGTAGTATGGGCGGGAGCTTAAATGAGCAGTTCTTC

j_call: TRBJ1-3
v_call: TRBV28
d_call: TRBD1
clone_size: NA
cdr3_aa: CASSSTGDGNTIYF
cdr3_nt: TGTGCCAGCTCCTCGACAGGGGATGGAAACACCATATATTTT

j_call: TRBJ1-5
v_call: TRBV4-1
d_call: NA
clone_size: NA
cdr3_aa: CASSQESEDQPQHF
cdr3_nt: TGCGCCAGCAGCCAAGAAAGCGAGGATCAGCCCCAGCATTTT

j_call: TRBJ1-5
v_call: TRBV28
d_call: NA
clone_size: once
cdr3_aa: CASTPAPSNQPQHF
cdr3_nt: TGTGCCAGCACCCCGGCCCCCAGCAATCAGCCCCAGCATTTT

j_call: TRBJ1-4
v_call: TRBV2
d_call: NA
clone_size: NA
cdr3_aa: CASSPATNEKLFF
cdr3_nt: TGTGCCAGTTCCCCTGCAACTAATGAAAAACTGTTTTTT

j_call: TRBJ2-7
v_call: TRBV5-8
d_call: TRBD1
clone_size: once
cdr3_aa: CASSWTGGSYEQYF
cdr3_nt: TGTGCCAGCAGCTGGACAGGCGGCTCCTACGAGCAGTACTTC

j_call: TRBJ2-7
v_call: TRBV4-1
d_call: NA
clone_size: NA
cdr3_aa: CTSSQVPGVVYEQYF
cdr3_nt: TGCACCAGCAGCCAAGTTCCGGGAGTGGTTTACGAGCAGTACTTC

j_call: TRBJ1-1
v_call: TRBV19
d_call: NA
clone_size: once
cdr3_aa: CASSTGQGGTEAFF
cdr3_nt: TGTGCCAGTAGTACGGGGCAGGGCGGCACTGAAGCTTTCTTT

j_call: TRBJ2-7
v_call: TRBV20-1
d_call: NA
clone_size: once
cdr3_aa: CSARDYYEQYF
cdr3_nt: TGCAGTGCTAGAGACTACTACGAGCAGTACTTC

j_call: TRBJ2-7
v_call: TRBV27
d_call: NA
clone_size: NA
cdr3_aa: CASSFGSTSDQYF
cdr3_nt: TGTGCCAGCAGTTTCGGGAGTACTTCCGATCAGTACTTC

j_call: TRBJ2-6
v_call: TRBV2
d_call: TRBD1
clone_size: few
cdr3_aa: CASSATGYSGANVLTF
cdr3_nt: TGTGCCAGCAGTGCGACAGGGTACTCTGGGGCCAACGTCCTGACTTTC